A selection of T cell receptor beta chains follows, all from one sample in a study of cytomegalovirus exposure and HLA in healthy donors. Clones were read by immunoSEQ multiplex PCR, and TCRdb kept only the in-frame ones, dropping some. Of some 150,000 clones listed, 68% are singletons. Material for sequencing was PBMCs. The receptors stem from a man in his sixties in good health and CMV-seronegative. Both conserved end residues are part of each CDR3. D genes are given only for firm matches. Size values are once, few and many counts, or a class for expanded clones, and some rows have none.

cdr3_length | d_call | j_call | clone_size | v_call | cdr3_nt | cdr3_aa
15 | - | TRBJ1-5 | - | TRBV6-4 | TGTGCCAGCACCTATTGGAGGGGGAGGGATCAGCCCCAGCATTTT | CASTYWRGRDQPQHF
13 | - | TRBJ2-7 | few | TRBV5-6 | TGTGCCAGCAGCTTGTTACTAGCCTACGAGCAGTACTTC | CASSLLLAYEQYF
16 | TRBD2 | TRBJ2-3 | - | TRBV9 | TGTGCCAGCAGCCCCCGGACTAGCGGGATTTTAGATACGCAGTATTTT | CASSPRTSGILDTQYF
14 | TRBD2 | TRBJ2-1 | once | TRBV6-6 | TGTGCCAGCAGGACGAGCGGGACCAACAATGAGCAGTTCTTC | CASRTSGTNNEQFF
14 | - | TRBJ2-2 | - | TRBV18 | TGTGCCAGCTCATCATCCAGGGAAACCGGGGAGCTGTTTTTT | CASSSSRETGELFF
18 | TRBD2 | TRBJ2-1 | - | TRBV18 | TGTGCCAGCTCACCCCTACCCGGGACTAGCGGGTCAGGGAATGAGCAGTTCTTC | CASSPLPGTSGSGNEQFF
15 | - | TRBJ1-3 | - | TRBV7-9 | TGTGCCAGCAGCTTAGCGGCAGGCAAAGGAAACACCATATATTTT | CASSLAAGKGNTIYF
12 | TRBD1 | TRBJ2-7 | - | TRBV5-1 | TGCGCCAGCAGCTTACAGGGGTACGAGCAGTACTTC | CASSLQGYEQYF
13 | TRBD1 | TRBJ1-1 | - | TRBV5-4 | TGTGCCGTCCACAGGGGGCGCGACACTGAAGCTTTCTTT | CAVHRGRDTEAFF
16 | TRBD2 | TRBJ2-3 | - | TRBV9 | TGTGCCAGCAGCGTAGCTGGAACTAGCGGGAGATATACGCAGTATTTT | CASSVAGTSGRYTQYF
16 | TRBD1 | TRBJ2-7 | few | TRBV29-1 | TGCAGCGGAACCGGGACAGGAGCCGAAGGAGGCTACGAGCAGTACTTC | CSGTGTGAEGGYEQYF
12 | - | TRBJ2-7 | - | TRBV10-3 | TGTGCCATCAGTGAGGGACTGTACGAGCAGTACTTC | CAISEGLYEQYF
14 | TRBD1 | TRBJ2-1 | - | TRBV29-1 | TGCAGCGCCTCGGGACAGGGGCCCTACAATGAGCAGTTCTTC | CSASGQGPYNEQFF
14 | TRBD1 | TRBJ1-4 | - | TRBV7-9 | TGTGCCAGCAGCTTTGGGACAGGGGGAGAAAAACTGTTTTTT | CASSFGTGGEKLFF
15 | - | TRBJ1-3 | once | TRBV9 | TGTGCCAGCAGCGTACTCGGGAGCTCTGGAAACACCATATATTTT | CASSVLGSSGNTIYF
13 | TRBD1 | TRBJ1-1 | few | TRBV10-1 | TGCGCCAGCAGTGCAACAGGGGCCACTGAAGCTTTCTTT | CASSATGATEAFF
14 | TRBD2 | TRBJ2-7 | - | TRBV27 | TGTGCCAGCAGTTTAGGACTAGCGGTGGACGAGCAGTACTTC | CASSLGLAVDEQYF
13 | TRBD2 | TRBJ2-7 | few | TRBV7-2 | TGTGCCAGCAGCCGTAGCGGGTCCTACGAGCAGTACTTC | CASSRSGSYEQYF